A single sample gave rise to the 7 T cell receptor beta chains below, sequenced in a study of T cell responses to AZD1222 COVID-19 vaccine. TCRdb keeps only in-frame clones here, not all; method: immunoSEQ multiplex PCR. The sample lists about 200,000 clones, approximately 91% seen once, with about 3.5% in the top ten. Sequenced here: peripheral blood, sampled 28 days after the second AZD1222 dose. Source of these receptors: an adult who received the AZD1222 COVID-19 vaccine.

This rearrangement joins TRBV2 to TRBJ1-6, with TRBD1 matching 8 bases. This CDR3 has 17 amino acids. In germline, CDR1 is SNHLY, CDR2 FYNNEI. V lost 7 bases to trimming and J lost 6 bases; unmatched junction nucleotides: 14. DNA for the CDR3: TGTGCCAGCAAGACGGACAGGGAGGTTGGTGTTAATTCACCCCTCCACTTT. Protein: CASKTDREVGVNSPLHF.

V gene TRBV18 combines with J gene TRBJ1-5; the D is unclear. The CDR3 sequence is 13 residues long. The V end was cut by 5 bases, the J end by 9 bases, with 14 bases between. The germline CDR1 and CDR2 sequences are KGHSH and LQKENI. CDR3: CASSDITGGPQHF. The DNA of the CDR3 is TGTGCCAGCTCAGACATTACGGGAGGGCCCCAGCATTTT.

The rearrangement links TRBV6-5 to TRBJ2-7; the match to TRBD1 covers 7 bases. There are 13 residues in the CDR3. The junction had 13 bases not matched to a gene; V was cut back by 10 bases and J by 7 bases. The germline V gene has CDR1 MNHEY and CDR2 SVGAGI. The CDR3 DNA reads as TGTGCCACTCGCGACAGGGTCCTTTCGGAGCAGTACTTC. This gives the protein CATRDRVLSEQYF.

The rearrangement links TRBV18 to TRBJ1-4; D is unresolved. CDR1 is KGHSH and CDR2 is LQKENI in the germline V gene. CDR3 length equals 14 residues. Trimming took 3 bases from V and 3 from J, leaving 8 bases between them. The CDR3, as DNA: TGTGCCAGCTCACCGGAGGTTTCTAATGAAAAACTGTTTTTT. This gives the protein CASSPEVSNEKLFF.

The chain links TRBV4-2 to TRBJ2-3; 14 bases are a match to TRBD2. The CDR3 is made up of 15 amino acids. Looked up from germline, CDR1 is LGHNA and CDR2 is YNFKEQ. The V gene end was trimmed by 3 bases and the J gene end by 5 bases; junction bases not matched to a gene: 1. CDR3 DNA: TGTGCCAGCAGCCAGACTAGCGGGGGGGTAGATACGCAGTATTTT. Translated, it gives CASSQTSGGVDTQYF.

The rearrangement links TRBV20-1 to TRBJ1-3; TRBD1 might be the D (5 bases). CDR3 length: 13 amino acids. The V end lost 3 bases, the J end lost 3 bases, and 9 bases lay between the germline ends. CDR1 and CDR2 from the germline V gene are DFQATT and SNEGSKA (reference sequence). The CDR3: CSASGQGGNTIYF. The CDR3 nucleotides are TGCAGTGCTAGTGGTCAGGGTGGAAACACCATATATTTT.

V usage is TRBV18 and J usage is TRBJ1-1; D not resolved. The ends were cut back, 5 bases at V and 0 bases at J, with 4 bases in the middle. The CDR3 consists of 12 residues. Germline V gene sequence: CDR1 KGHSH, CDR2 LQKENI. DNA of the CDR3: TGTGCCAGCTCATCAATGAACACTGAAGCTTTCTTT. Translated: CASSSMNTEAFF.